The 28 T cell receptor beta chains below were found in one sample sequenced in a study of blood T cell repertoires in COVID-19. TCRdb's copy holds only in-frame clones and misses some; the assay was immunoSEQ multiplex PCR. The table has 200,000 to 250,000 clones, 88% seen once. Sequencing was done on a sample of peripheral blood. The receptors originated from a man aged 18 to 30 with active or convalescent COVID-19.

The chain joins TRBV19 to TRBJ1-5; TRBD1 is a possible D gene (6 bases). The CDR3 contains 14 residues. Per germline, CDR1 LNHDA and CDR2 SQIVND (reference sequence). Trimming took 11 bases from V and 1 from J, leaving 15 bases between them. CDR3 protein: CAGGGAWSNQPQHF. The DNA for the CDR3 is TGTGCCGGAGGGGGGGCTTGGAGCAATCAGCCCCAGCATTTT.

The sample holds one count of this clone. V is TRBV14 and J is TRBJ2-7; D possibly corresponds to TRBD2 (5 bases). Trimming cost V 4 bases and J 8 bases, with 18 bases left between them. The CDR3 has 14 residues. Germline lookup yields CDR1 SGHDN and CDR2 FVKESK. In DNA form, the CDR3 reads TGTGCCAGCAGCCGAGGGTGGACGTCGGAGAAGCAGTACTTC. Encoded protein: CASSRGWTSEKQYF.

V usage is TRBV5-1 and J usage is TRBJ2-1, with TRBD1 matching 9 bases. The ends lost 2 bases at V and 6 bases at J; junction bases unmatched: 6. The CDR3 has 15 residues. Germline lookup yields CDR1 SGHRS and CDR2 YFSETQ. This CDR3 reads CASSFSGTGLNEQFF. CDR3 sequence (DNA): TGCGCCAGCAGCTTTTCCGGGACAGGGCTCAATGAGCAGTTCTTC.

The chain combines TRBV5-6 with TRBJ2-6; possibly TRBD1 for D (5 bases). Per germline, CDR1 SGHDT and CDR2 YYEEEE. Trimming removed 2 bases at V and 3 bases at J, with 9 bases between. CDR3 length equals 15 residues. The CDR3 DNA sequence: TGTGCCAGCAGCTTTTCAGGGTATGGGGCCAACGTCCTGACTTTC. Its protein is CASSFSGYGANVLTF.

This chain uses TRBV28 with TRBJ1-2, with 7 bases fitting TRBD1. CDR1 and CDR2 (germline): MDHEN, SYDVKM. CDR3 length: 14 amino acids. J lost 12 bases, V lost 6 bases, and 16 bases had no gene match. The CDR3 coding sequence is TGTGCCAGCAGAAGTCCATATCGGGACAGATTGAACACCTTC. Translated, it gives CASRSPYRDRLNTF.

The V gene is TRBV6-4, the J gene TRBJ2-3; TRBD2 matches at 7 bases. Germline CDR1 MRHNA, CDR2 SNTAGT. CDR3 size: 16 residues. With V trimmed by 0 bases and J by 6 bases, 9 bases remained unmatched. CDR3 loop: CASSDSTGEGRDTQYF. In DNA form, the CDR3 reads TGTGCCAGCAGTGACTCGACGGGGGAGGGCCGGGATACGCAGTATTTT.

The chain carries TRBV27 and TRBJ1-5, with 7 bases identical to TRBD1. CDR3 length equals 18 residues. V trimming: 5 bases; J trimming: 6 bases; junction bases outside the gene matches: 19. From germline, CDR1 is MNHEY and CDR2 SMNVEV (reference sequence). CDR3 sequence (DNA): TGTGCCAGCAGTACCACCCGGACAGGACGGTCGTTAGTTCAGCCCCAGCATTTT. This sequence encodes CASSTTRTGRSLVQPQHF.

Notes on this clone: Distinct nucleotide sequences in the sample also encode this CDR3. V is TRBV18 and J is TRBJ2-3; 7 bases fit TRBD1. The junction had 1 base not matched to a gene; V was cut back by 1 base and J by 0 bases. This CDR3 comprises 15 residues. The germline CDR1 and CDR2 sequences are KGHSH and LQKENI. The CDR3 bases are TGTGCCAGCTCACCACGACAGGGTAGCACAGATACGCAGTATTTT. It yields the protein CASSPRQGSTDTQYF.

V and J are TRBV19 and TRBJ2-1; 11 bases agree with TRBD2. The ends lost 5 bases at V and 1 base at J; junction bases unmatched: 10. Looked up from germline, CDR1 is LNHDA and CDR2 is SQIVND (reference sequence). There are 18 residues in the CDR3. CDR3 sequence reads: CASSLRGLAGGSYNEQFF. The CDR3 DNA reads TGTGCCAGTAGTCTTAGAGGACTAGCGGGTGGTTCCTACAATGAGCAGTTCTTC.

The chain links TRBV27 to TRBJ1-6, with D perhaps TRBD1 (5 bases). Germline V gene lookup returns CDR1 MNHEY and CDR2 SMNVEV (reference sequence). With 8 bases removed from V and 0 bases from J, the gap between germline ends came to 11 bases. The CDR3 contains 15 residues. The CDR3 sequence: CASGRVNSYNSPLHF. For the CDR3, the DNA is TGTGCCAGCGGCAGGGTTAACTCCTATAATTCACCCCTCCACTTT.

The chain employs TRBV30 and TRBJ1-2, with TRBD1 as a possible D gene (6 bases). The germline CDR1 and CDR2 sequences are GTSNPN and SVGIG (reference sequence). The CDR3 length is 14 residues. V dropped 5 bases and J dropped 8 bases, with 21 bases sitting between them. The CDR3 protein is CAWDALVRGGGYTF. CDR3 sequence (DNA): TGTGCCTGGGATGCTCTAGTCAGGGGTGGGGGCTACACCTTC.

The V gene is TRBV6-4, the J gene TRBJ2-3; 11 bases match TRBD2. The CDR3 extends over 17 amino acids. J gave up 3 bases and V 6 bases, and 11 bases lay outside the gene matches. Germline CDR1 reads MRHNA; CDR2 reads SNTAGT. In DNA form, the CDR3 reads TGTGCCAGCAGCCCAGGGACTAGCGGCCTAAAGACAGATACGCAGTATTTT. Residues: CASSPGTSGLKTDTQYF.

This rearrangement joins TRBV7-3 to TRBJ2-3; maybe TRBD1 (5 bases). Trimming left V 0 bases short and J 7 bases short, with 8 bases between. Germline assignment: CDR1 SGHTA and CDR2 FQGTGA. CDR3 size: 13 residues. CDR3 amino acids: CASSLTGENTQYF. In nucleotides, the CDR3 is TGTGCCAGCAGCTTAACAGGGGAAAATACGCAGTATTTT.

The rearrangement uses TRBV6-5 and TRBJ1-1; D is perhaps TRBD1 (6 bases). The germline V gene encodes CDR1 MNHEY and CDR2 SVGAGI. The V end was cut by 7 bases, the J end by 1 base, with 10 bases between. This CDR3 contains 13 residues. The chain's CDR3 is CASKRQANTEAFF. The CDR3 nucleotides read TGTGCCAGCAAGCGACAGGCGAACACTGAAGCTTTCTTT.

This chain connects TRBV27 to TRBJ2-5; TRBD1 matches at 7 bases. Germline trimming cut 5 bases from V and 2 bases from J; bases unmatched to any gene: 8. The CDR3 has 15 amino acids. Germline CDR1 and CDR2: MNHEY and SMNVEV (reference sequence). The CDR3 sequence is CASSVSVTGQETQYF. CDR3 nucleotides: TGTGCCAGCAGTGTCTCCGTGACAGGGCAAGAGACCCAGTACTTC.

The V and J genes are TRBV9 and TRBJ1-5; TRBD1 aligns across 8 bases. V shed 3 bases, J shed 6 bases, and the junction held 8 bases outside the gene matches. The CDR3 is 15 residues long. From germline, CDR1 is SGDLS and CDR2 YYNGEE. The CDR3 DNA reads as TGTGCCAGCAGCGCATCGACAGGGGTTGGTCAGCCCCAGCATTTT. This translates into CASSASTGVGQPQHF.

The chain has TRBV5-8 and TRBJ2-3; the match to TRBD2 covers 9 bases. Looked up from germline, CDR1 is SGHTS and CDR2 is YDEGEE. V was clipped by 9 bases and J by 5 bases; unmatched bases: 19. The CDR3 contains 17 residues. The CDR3 bases are TGTGCCACCCCGAACCAGCGGGAGGAGAGCCCACAAGATACGCAGTATTTT. Its translation: CATPNQREESPQDTQYF.

The chain links TRBV24-1 to TRBJ2-3; D may be TRBD1 (5 bases). The germline V gene encodes CDR1 KGHDR and CDR2 SFDVKD. Trimming shortened V by 3 bases and J by 2 bases, and 11 bases separated the two germline ends. The CDR3 is 15 amino acids. The CDR3 sequence: CATSDTDRNTDTQYF. In DNA, the CDR3 is TGTGCCACCAGTGATACTGACAGAAACACAGATACGCAGTATTTT.

This clone was observed a few times. The V and J genes are TRBV9 and TRBJ2-7, with TRBD2 matching over 8 bases. CDR1 and CDR2 from the germline V gene are SGDLS and YYNGEE. This CDR3 spans 15 amino acids. J lost 5 bases, V lost 0 bases, and 7 bases had no gene match. In nucleotides, the CDR3 is TGTGCCAGCAGCGTAGGGGGACTAGTATCCAACGAGCAGTACTTC. Amino acids: CASSVGGLVSNEQYF.

The chain employs TRBV3-1 (or the pseudogene TRBV3-2) and TRBJ1-1; no reliable D call. With 1 base removed from V and 0 bases from J, the gap between germline ends came to 6 bases. Germline lookup yields CDR1 LGHDT and CDR2 YNNKEL (reference sequence). The length of the CDR3 is 14 residues. Written as DNA, the CDR3 is TGTGCCAGCAGCCAAGCGCGGGTGAACACTGAAGCTTTCTTT. Translation gives CASSQARVNTEAFF.

The chain recombines TRBV6-5 with TRBJ1-2; 9 nucleotides line up with TRBD1. After removal of 3 bases from V and 7 bases from J, the junction contained 6 bases not matched to a gene. In germline, CDR1 is MNHEY, CDR2 SVGAGI. The CDR3 has 14 residues. The CDR3 bases are TGTGCCAGCAGTTATCGACAGGGGGGATCTGGCTACACCTTC. Encoded protein: CASSYRQGGSGYTF.

The chain recombines TRBV30 with TRBJ1-5; 7 bases line up with TRBD1. The CDR3 sequence is 14 residues long. V was pared by 1 base and J by 7 bases, with 7 bases of the junction left unmatched. Germline CDR1 reads GTSNPN; CDR2 reads SVGIG (reference sequence). The CDR3 loop reads CAWSGGAGGQPQHF. For the CDR3, the DNA is TGTGCCTGGAGTGGCGGGGCAGGGGGACAGCCCCAGCATTTT.

The V gene is TRBV7-9, the J gene TRBJ2-7; D might be TRBD1 (5 bases). V shed 5 bases and J shed 1 base, with 12 bases lying between them. There are 14 residues in the CDR3. The V gene's germline CDR1 is SEHNR and CDR2 FQNEAQ (reference sequence). The CDR3 reads CASSVLQGSYEQYF. The CDR3 region has the DNA TGTGCCAGCAGCGTACTTCAGGGTTCCTACGAGCAGTACTTC.

The chain couples TRBV5-3 to TRBJ2-2, with 14 bases identical to TRBD2. TRBV5-3 carries the ORF label, with uncertain function. The CDR3 runs to 20 residues. After removal of 2 bases from V and 2 bases from J, the junction contained 11 bases not matched to a gene. CDR3 loop: CARSFRTSGGHLINTGELFF. The CDR3 nucleotides read TGTGCCAGAAGCTTCCGGACTAGCGGGGGGCATCTAATCAACACCGGGGAGCTGTTTTTT.

The chain combines TRBV14 with TRBJ2-2; D is perhaps TRBD1 (5 bases). CDR3 length: 14 amino acids. In germline, CDR1 is SGHDN, CDR2 FVKESK. V was cut by 9 bases and J by 6 bases, with 17 bases left in between. CDR3 loop: CASARALGPGELFF. The DNA for the CDR3 is TGTGCCAGTGCCAGGGCCCTCGGCCCCGGGGAGCTGTTTTTT.

The chain carries TRBV27 and TRBJ2-1; 13 bases are shared with TRBD2. The CDR3 consists of 14 residues. In germline, CDR1 is MNHEY, CDR2 SMNVEV (reference sequence). The V segment lost 4 bases and the J segment 6 bases; nucleotides outside the gene matches: 0. The CDR3 nucleotides are TGTGCCAGCAGTTGGACTAGCGGGAGCAATGAGCAGTTCTTC. This gives the protein CASSWTSGSNEQFF.

The chain is built from TRBV10-1 and TRBJ2-7, with 11 bases that match TRBD2. Germline V gene lookup returns CDR1 WNHNN and CDR2 SYGVQD (reference sequence). The J segment lost 3 bases and the V segment lost 2 bases, leaving 12 bases of the junction unmatched. The CDR3 sequence is 18 residues long. In DNA form, the CDR3 reads TGCGCCAGCAGTGAGGAGACTAGCGGGACCTATGGGGGCTACGAGCAGTACTTC. Residues: CASSEETSGTYGGYEQYF.

The J gene is TRBJ2-5, the V gene TRBV5-5, with D possibly matching TRBD2 (5 bases). Germline loops: CDR1 SGHKS, CDR2 YYEKEE (reference sequence). The length of the CDR3 is 14 residues. Deletions cut 0 bases from V and 4 bases from J, with 10 bases between. This CDR3 reads CASSLAGTGETQYF. As DNA, the CDR3 is TGTGCCAGCAGCTTGGCGGGAACGGGAGAGACCCAGTACTTC.